The clone carrying this TCR beta chain was detected only a few times. CDR3 length: 14 residues. J gave up 2 bases and V 3 bases, and 7 bases lay outside the gene matches. Germline CDR1 reads GTSNPN; CDR2 reads SVGIG (reference sequence). The data originate from a study of blood T cell repertoires in COVID-19. Study as a whole: Whether acute or convalescent, the COVID-19 samples came from the United States, Italy and Spain.

How the authors handled the data: Researchers report that nucleated cell counts were estimated from reference gene primer amplification. Generated by immunoSEQ multiplex PCR, the TCRdb table keeps only in-frame clones and is missing some. V and J calls plus clone size are reproduced from that table; the DNA served to infer D and trimming. The sample carries approximately 300,000 clones, 85% to 90% recorded once. The sample was peripheral blood. This clonotype was sampled from a woman aged 25 to 45 with COVID-19, enrolled during active disease. The V gene is TRBV30, the J gene TRBJ2-7; the match to TRBD1 covers 7 bases. This chain's CDR3 is CAWRTGQLTYEQYF. CDR3 sequence (DNA): TGTGCCTGGAGGACGGGACAGCTTACCTACGAGCAGTACTTC.